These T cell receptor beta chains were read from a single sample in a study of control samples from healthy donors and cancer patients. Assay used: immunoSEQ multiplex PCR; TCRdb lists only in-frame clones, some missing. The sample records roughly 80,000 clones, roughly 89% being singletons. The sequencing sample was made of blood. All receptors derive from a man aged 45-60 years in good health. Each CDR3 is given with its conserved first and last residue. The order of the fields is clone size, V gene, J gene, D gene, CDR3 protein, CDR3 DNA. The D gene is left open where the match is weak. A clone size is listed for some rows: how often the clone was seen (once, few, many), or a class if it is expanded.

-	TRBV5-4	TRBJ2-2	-	CASSLGPNTGELFF	TGTGCCAGCAGCTTGGGACCAAACACCGGGGAGCTGTTTTTT
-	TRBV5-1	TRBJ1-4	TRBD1	CASSPRDRSNEKLFF	TGCGCCAGCAGCCCTAGGGACAGGAGTAATGAAAAACTGTTTTTT
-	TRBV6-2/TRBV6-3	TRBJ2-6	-	CASSYSPPGVGSGANVLTF	TGTGCCAGCAGTTACTCGCCCCCAGGGGTCGGCTCTGGGGCCAACGTCCTGACTTTC
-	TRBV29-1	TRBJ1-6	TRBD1	CSVRGQGVNSPLHF	TGCAGCGTTCGCGGACAGGGTGTAAATTCACCCCTCCACTTT
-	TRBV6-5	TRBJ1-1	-	CASSYSRGAEAFF	TGTGCCAGCAGTTACTCTAGGGGGGCTGAAGCTTTCTTT
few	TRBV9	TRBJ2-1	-	CASSLKDGGHYNEQFF	TGTGCCAGCAGCTTAAAAGATGGGGGCCACTACAATGAGCAGTTCTTC
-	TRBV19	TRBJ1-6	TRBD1	CASSSRQGDNSPLHF	TGTGCCAGTAGTTCCCGACAGGGGGATAATTCACCCCTCCACTTT
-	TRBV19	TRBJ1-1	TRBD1	CASRPRGTGRTEAFF	TGTGCCAGTAGGCCCCGGGGGACAGGCCGGACTGAAGCTTTCTTT
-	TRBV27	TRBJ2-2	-	CASSLGWGTGELFF	TGTGCCAGCAGTTTGGGTTGGGGGACCGGGGAGCTGTTTTTT
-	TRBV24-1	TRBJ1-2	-	CATSDFGDGYTF	TGTGCCACCAGTGATTTCGGGGATGGCTACACCTTC
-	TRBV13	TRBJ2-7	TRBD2	CASRFRLSGAEQYF	TGTGCCAGCAGATTCCGTTTAAGCGGGGCCGAGCAGTACTTC
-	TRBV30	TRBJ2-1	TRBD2	CAWSVGSGAYNEQFF	TGTGCCTGGAGTGTAGGTAGCGGGGCCTACAATGAGCAGTTCTTC
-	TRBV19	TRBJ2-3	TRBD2	CASTFSGGSTDTQYF	TGTGCCAGTACCTTTAGCGGGGGGTCGACAGATACGCAGTATTTT
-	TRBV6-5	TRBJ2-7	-	CASRGPYEQYF	TGTGCCTCAAGGGGCCCCTACGAGCAGTACTTC
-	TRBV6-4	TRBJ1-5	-	CASSDGKGVQPQHF	TGTGCCAGCAGTGACGGGAAAGGGGTTCAGCCCCAGCATTTT
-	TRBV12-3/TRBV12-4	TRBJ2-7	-	CASSSQGPYEQYF	TGTGCCAGCAGTAGTCAGGGGCCCTACGAGCAGTACTTC
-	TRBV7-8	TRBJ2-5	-	CASSLAQGRGTQYF	TGTGCCAGCAGCTTAGCACAGGGTCGGGGGACCCAGTACTTC
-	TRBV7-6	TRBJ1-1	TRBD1	CASSLAPGQGHTEAFF	TGTGCCAGCAGCTTAGCGCCGGGACAGGGTCACACTGAAGCTTTCTTT
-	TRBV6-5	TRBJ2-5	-	CASSSDRRDFYPQYF	TGTGCCAGCAGTTCCGACCGGAGAGATTTTTATCCCCAGTACTTC
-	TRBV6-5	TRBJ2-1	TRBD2	CASSYHSSGTYNEQFF	TGTGCCAGCAGTTACCATTCTAGCGGAACCTACAATGAGCAGTTCTTC
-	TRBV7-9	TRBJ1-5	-	CASSLDPLQPQHF	TGTGCCAGCAGCTTAGACCCGCTCCAGCCCCAGCATTTT
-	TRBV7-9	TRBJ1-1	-	CASSFMNTEAFF	TGTGCCAGCAGCTTTATGAACACTGAAGCTTTCTTT
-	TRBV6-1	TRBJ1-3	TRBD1	CASSEADRVPGNTIYF	TGTGCCAGCAGTGAAGCGGACAGGGTTCCTGGAAACACCATATATTTT
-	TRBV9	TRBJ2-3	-	CASSVAGTTDTQYF	TGTGCCAGCAGCGTAGCGGGCACCACAGATACGCAGTATTTT
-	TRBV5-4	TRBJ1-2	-	CASSFKTGRGGYTF	TGTGCCAGCAGCTTTAAAACAGGGAGGGGTGGCTACACCTTC
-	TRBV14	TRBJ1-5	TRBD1	CASSLPTGTEHCGDRGTRNQPQHF	TGTGCCAGCAGTCTCCCAACCGGGACTGAACATTGTGGGGACAGGGGGACCCGCAATCAGCCCCAGCATTTT
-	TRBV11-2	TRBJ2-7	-	CASSLNGPYEQYF	TGTGCCAGCAGCTTAAACGGCCCCTACGAGCAGTACTTC
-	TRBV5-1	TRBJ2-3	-	CASSLGGYGTDTQYF	TGCGCCAGCAGCTTGGGAGGGTACGGCACAGATACGCAGTATTTT